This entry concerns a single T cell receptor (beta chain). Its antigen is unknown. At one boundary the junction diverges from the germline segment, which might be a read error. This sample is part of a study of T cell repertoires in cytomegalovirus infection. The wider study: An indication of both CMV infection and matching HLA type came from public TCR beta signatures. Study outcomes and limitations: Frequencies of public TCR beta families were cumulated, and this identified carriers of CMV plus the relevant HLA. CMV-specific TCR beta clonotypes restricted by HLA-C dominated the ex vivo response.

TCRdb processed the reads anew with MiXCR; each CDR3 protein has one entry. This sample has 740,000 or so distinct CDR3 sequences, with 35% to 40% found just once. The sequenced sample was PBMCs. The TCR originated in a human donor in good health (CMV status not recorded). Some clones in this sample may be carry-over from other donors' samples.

The CDR3 spells CASSSGTSYDPDF. Written as DNA, the CDR3 is TGTGCCAGTAGTTCCGGGACTAGCTACGATCCGGACTTC. The chain recombines TRBV19 with TRBJ2-7; 9 bases agree with TRBD2. The germline CDR1 and CDR2 sequences are LNHDA and SQIVND (reference sequence). The CDR3 consists of 13 residues.